This T cell receptor beta chain was captured by sequencing in a study of graft-versus-host responses after intestinal transplantation (dated by TCRdb to 2020 to 2022). In the study overall: The transplants that recipients received were multivisceral, liver-intestinal, or isolated intestinal. Donor T cell macrochimerism was defined as a peak of at least 4% donor T cells among recipient peripheral blood mononuclear cells. Bulk TCR-beta CDR3 sequencing was used to track graft-versus-host and host-versus-graft alloreactive T cell clones in the graft, circulation and bone marrow after intestinal transplantation. All recipients received anti-thymocyte globulin induction followed by maintenance tacrolimus and steroids for two to four years. Alloreactive clones were identified by sequencing pre-transplant mixed lymphocyte reaction products and comparing these products with unstimulated pre-transplant donor and recipient T cells. Of the 20 to 25 intestinal transplant recipients enrolled in the cohort, one of whom was a retransplant, a few patients without pretransplant specimens were excluded. Instead of going to the commercial service, samples from a few later patients were sequenced in-house on an Illumina MiSeq and processed with MiXCR. Here is what the overall study found, with its caveats: GvH clones were detected in recipient bone marrow, and some of these GvH clones were observed earlier in ileal mucosa or blood, consistent with an intestinal mucosal origin. Early after transplant, peak levels of circulating GvH clones were associated with declines in HvG clones. High GvH to HvG T cell clonal ratios were observed in the allografts of patients with donor T cell macrochimerism. Conclusions were limited by the relatively low number and heterogeneity of intestinal transplant patients.

In the first month after transplant, blood samples were collected up to 4 times, and after that at least monthly when available. Receptor amplification or capture employed the immunoSEQ multiplex PCR assay. Adaptive Biotechnologies carried out high-throughput TCR-beta CDR3 sequencing of genomic DNA for most patients. As for the original processing: TCR sequencing data were retrieved from Adaptive's ImmunoSEQ software for roughly 20 patients, whereas a few other patients were processed with MiXCR and VDJtools. CDR3 nucleotide sequences shared between donor and recipient were removed because the origin of such sequences could not be assigned. Alloreactive clones required at least 2-fold expansion over unstimulated cells and minimum CFSE-low frequency of 0.002% (template counts) or 0.001% (read counts). Clones were considered mappable if detected in sequenced pre-transplant spleen, lymph node, or MLR CFSE-low populations of the donor or recipient. The cumulative frequency of alloreactive clones was calculated as a percentage of all sequences, weighted by copy number. Here the immuneACCESS table is served through TCRdb, limited to in-frame sequences with V and J called. Missing clones are a known gap in these copies; in checked studies unresolved V genes cover under half, and the rest lacks a known reason. V, J and clone size were drawn from that table, and D and trimming were deduced from the DNA. The sample table holds about 40,000 clones, of which about 90% were seen once. About 2.1% of the sample lies in the top ten.

As for this clone: Its antigen is unknown. No clone much larger than this one lies a single base away; base qualities are absent.

From cysteine to phenylalanine, the CDR3 is 12 amino acids long. Only the CDR3 region is kept as DNA, spanning 36 bases read in frame from base 1. Trimming costs V 4 bases and J 6 bases, and their ends lie 11 bases apart. The germline V gene encodes CDR1 SQVTM and CDR2 ANQGSEA. This material consisted of PBMCs, taken roughly 300 days after intestinal transplant. The chain uses TRBV29-1 and TRBJ2-3; no confident D gene assignment can be made. The receptor's source is a human patient who received an intestinal transplant, so some T cells may come from the graft donor. Read as DNA, the sequence is TGCAGCGTTGCTCCGAAGAAGGATACGCAGTATTTT. Its protein is CSVAPKKDTQYF.